This entry features one T cell receptor (beta chain) sequence. The antigen is unknown. TCRdb's table, derived via immunoSEQ multiplex PCR, lists solely in-frame clones and lacks some. The sample holds fewer than 85,000 clones, 89% seen once. This sample was taken from a study of identifying expanded T cells in peripheral blood. Study outcomes and limitations: Clone count variance between roughly two-week samples rose with total template count. Around 1.2 clones differed between technical replicates, versus roughly 16 and 20 over time.

The sequence derives from a person aged 18 to 70 in good health. The sample was blood.

The CDR3 is CASSEIRTSGSGGSYNEQFF. The CDR3 DNA is TGCGCCAGCAGTGAGATCAGGACTAGCGGGAGTGGGGGCTCCTACAATGAGCAGTTCTTC. This chain uses TRBV10-1 with TRBJ2-1; 13 positions match TRBD2. The trim removed 2 bases at V and 0 bases at J, leaving 10 bases unmatched. This CDR3 is built from 20 residues. Germline V CDR1 and CDR2: WNHNN, SYGVQD (reference sequence).